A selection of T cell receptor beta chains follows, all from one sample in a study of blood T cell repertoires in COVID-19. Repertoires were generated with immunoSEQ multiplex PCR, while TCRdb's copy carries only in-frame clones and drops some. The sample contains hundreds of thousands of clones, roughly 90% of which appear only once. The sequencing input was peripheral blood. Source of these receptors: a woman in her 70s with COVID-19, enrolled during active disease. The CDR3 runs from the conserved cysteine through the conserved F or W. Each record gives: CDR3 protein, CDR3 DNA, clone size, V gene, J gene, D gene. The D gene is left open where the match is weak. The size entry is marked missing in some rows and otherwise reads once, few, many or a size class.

CATSDWGQGGSYTF	TGTGCCACCAGTGATTGGGGACAGGGAGGCAGCTACACCTTC	NA	TRBV24-1	TRBJ1-2	TRBD1
CASSPPGQGSYNEQFF	TGTGCCAGCTCACCGCCGGGACAGGGGTCCTACAATGAGCAGTTCTTC	NA	TRBV18	TRBJ2-1	TRBD1
CASSSPGGGPNQPQHF	TGTGCCAGCAGCTCCCCCGGGGGGGGTCCCAATCAGCCCCAGCATTTT	NA	TRBV7-9	TRBJ1-5	NA
CASSIVQGSYEQYF	TGTGCCAGTAGTATAGTACAGGGGTCCTACGAGCAGTACTTC	NA	TRBV19	TRBJ2-7	TRBD1
CASSSAPTDNEQYF	TGTGCCAGCAGCTCCGCTCCGACAGACAACGAGCAGTACTTC	NA	TRBV5-5	TRBJ2-7	NA
CASSFYRVGIREKLFF	TGTGCCAGCAGCTTCTACAGGGTGGGAATAAGGGAAAAACTGTTTTTT	once	TRBV7-9	TRBJ1-4	NA
CASSLTPGLALSTDTQYF	TGTGCCAGCAGTCTCACTCCGGGACTAGCGCTTAGCACAGATACGCAGTATTTT	few	TRBV28	TRBJ2-3	TRBD2
CATTGEFGYTF	TGTGCCACTACAGGGGAATTCGGCTACACCTTC	NA	TRBV28	TRBJ1-2	TRBD1
CASSLASGGAWEQFF	TGTGCCAGCAGCTTGGCTAGCGGGGGGGCTTGGGAGCAGTTCTTC	NA	TRBV5-6	TRBJ2-1	TRBD2
CASSLDLGTNTQYF	TGTGCCAGCAGCTTAGATCTTGGAACTAATACGCAGTATTTT	NA	TRBV11-2	TRBJ2-3	NA
CASSRQHDKNIQYF	TGTGCCAGCTCACGACAACATGACAAAAACATTCAGTACTTC	NA	TRBV18	TRBJ2-4	NA
CASSKKQFFYEQYF	TGTGCCAGCAGCAAAAAACAGTTCTTCTACGAGCAGTACTTC	NA	TRBV21-1	TRBJ2-7	NA
CASSSAGLYNQPQHF	TGTGCCAGCAGCTCTGCGGGACTGTATAATCAGCCCCAGCATTTT	NA	TRBV7-8	TRBJ1-5	NA
CAISESRQGGQPQHF	TGTGCCATCAGTGAGTCAAGACAGGGCGGTCAGCCCCAGCATTTT	NA	TRBV10-3	TRBJ1-5	TRBD1
CASSSAGHTGELFF	TGCGCCAGCAGCTCGGCAGGGCACACCGGGGAGCTGTTTTTT	NA	TRBV5-1	TRBJ2-2	NA
CASSWEGPEKPLHF	TGTGCCAGCAGTTGGGAGGGCCCCGAGAAGCCCCTCCACTTT	NA	TRBV6-2/TRBV6-3	TRBJ1-6	NA
CASSPRGSRGDEQYF	TGCGCCAGCAGCCCCCGAGGGTCACGGGGGGACGAGCAGTACTTC	NA	TRBV5-1	TRBJ2-7	TRBD2
CASSESRDTLYTDTQYF	TGCGCCAGCAGTGAGTCCCGGGACACCTTATACACAGATACGCAGTATTTT	NA	TRBV10-1	TRBJ2-3	NA
CASSKVGLAGGLFYEQYF	TGTGCCAGCAGCAAAGTCGGGCTAGCGGGGGGCCTATTTTACGAGCAGTACTTC	NA	TRBV21-1	TRBJ2-7	NA
CASSDTRQDGPEAFF	TGCGCCAGCAGCGATACCCGACAGGACGGCCCTGAAGCTTTCTTT	NA	TRBV5-1	TRBJ1-1	NA
CASSLRGKGQETQYF	TGTGCCAGCAGCTTACGCGGGAAAGGCCAAGAGACCCAGTACTTC	NA	TRBV7-9	TRBJ2-5	NA
CASSQGAVATEAFF	TGTGCCAGCAGCCAGGGGGCGGTGGCGACTGAAGCTTTCTTT	few	TRBV6-5	TRBJ1-1	TRBD1
CASSNHRGDYGYTF	TGTGCCAGCAGTAACCACAGGGGTGACTATGGCTACACCTTC	NA	TRBV5-4	TRBJ1-2	TRBD1
CASSEAPLGGQYF	TGTGCCAGCAGTGAGGCCCCCTTGGGGGGGCAGTACTTC	NA	TRBV6-1	TRBJ2-7	NA
CAWAGKYNEQFF	TGTGCCTGGGCCGGGAAATACAATGAGCAGTTCTTC	NA	TRBV30	TRBJ2-1	NA
CASSPSSGGRYTQYF	TGTGCCAGCAGTCCCTCTAGCGGGGGGCGATATACGCAGTATTTT	NA	TRBV11-2	TRBJ2-3	TRBD2
CASSQLAGVGDEQYF	TGTGCCAGCAGCCAACTAGCGGGGGTCGGCGACGAGCAGTACTTC	NA	TRBV28	TRBJ2-7	TRBD2
CASMAGPPLNEQFF	TGTGCCAGTATGGCGGGCCCCCCCCTAAATGAGCAGTTCTTC	NA	TRBV19	TRBJ2-1	NA
CASPGENTEAFF	TGTGCCAGCCCAGGGGAGAACACTGAAGCTTTCTTT	NA	TRBV7-9	TRBJ1-1	NA
CASSLYRGDKPLHF	TGCGCCAGCAGCTTGTACAGGGGAGATAAACCCCTCCACTTT	once	TRBV5-1	TRBJ1-6	TRBD1
CASSHTRTIWSPDEQYF	TGTGCCAGCAGCCACACTCGGACAATTTGGTCCCCCGACGAGCAGTACTTC	NA	TRBV3-1/TRBV3-2	TRBJ2-7	NA
CASSFRRISTNEKLFF	TGTGCCAGCAGCTTTAGGCGGATCTCAACTAATGAAAAACTGTTTTTT	NA	TRBV5-6	TRBJ1-4	NA
CATSDDQAGNTIYF	TGTGCCACCAGTGATGACCAGGCGGGAAACACCATATATTTT	NA	TRBV24-1	TRBJ1-3	NA
CASSLSPGMVDTEAFF	TGTGCCAGCAGCTTAAGCCCAGGGATGGTGGACACTGAAGCTTTCTTT	NA	TRBV7-9	TRBJ1-1	NA
CASSPRPNTEAFF	TGCGCCAGCAGCCCCAGGCCGAACACTGAAGCTTTCTTT	NA	TRBV5-1	TRBJ1-1	NA
CASSRGAGNTIYF	TGTGCCAGCAGCCGGGGTGCTGGAAACACCATATATTTT	NA	TRBV11-3	TRBJ1-3	NA
CASSQGGDNEQFF	TGCGCCAGCTCACAGGGGGGGGACAATGAGCAGTTCTTC	NA	TRBV5-1	TRBJ2-1	NA
CASSPPGSQETQYF	TGTGCCAGCAGTCCCCCGGGGTCACAAGAGACCCAGTACTTC	NA	TRBV27	TRBJ2-5	NA
CASSLTGNGGYEQYF	TGTGCCAGTAGTCTCACAGGGAATGGAGGCTACGAGCAGTACTTC	NA	TRBV19	TRBJ2-7	NA
CASSGQGGNQPQHF	TGTGCCAGCAGCGGACAGGGAGGAAATCAGCCCCAGCATTTT	NA	TRBV9	TRBJ1-5	TRBD1
CARQRGRSYEQYF	TGTGCCAGACAGCGGGGGCGCTCCTACGAGCAGTACTTC	NA	TRBV21-1	TRBJ2-7	NA
CASSETLKLDYGYTF	TGTGCCAGCAGTGAAACCTTGAAACTCGACTATGGCTACACCTTC	NA	TRBV6-1	TRBJ1-2	NA